The clone carrying this T cell receptor beta chain was observed a single time. This sample stems from a study of blood T cell repertoires in COVID-19. For the study at large: PBMCs, B-cell-depleted T cells, or T cells were the source of the cDNA or gDNA that made up the material.

Recovered participants had two consecutive negative NP/OP PCR tests, healthcare professional clearance, or symptom resolution. The CDR3 loop spans 15 amino acids. Germline V gives CDR1 SGHTS, CDR2 YDEGEE. V lost 3 bases, J lost 1 base, and 8 bases lay in between. Profiled with immunoSEQ multiplex PCR; TCRdb holds only in-frame clones, not every one. The sample records about 290,000 clones, 89% being singletons. The chain recombines TRBV5-8 with TRBJ2-6; D is perhaps TRBD1 (6 bases). This receptor was obtained from a woman aged 40-49 years who had recovered from COVID-19. The sample consisted of PBMCs or T cells enriched from blood (not recorded which). CDR3 region: CASSYRVSGANVLTF. CDR3 nucleotide sequence: TGTGCCAGCAGCTACAGGGTGTCTGGGGCCAACGTCCTGACTTTC.